A selection of T cell receptor beta chains follows, all from one sample in a study of shared clonotypes between healthy human individuals. Assay used: immunoSEQ multiplex PCR; TCRdb lists only in-frame clones, some missing. This table holds more than 900,000 clones, roughly 74% found once. Specimen: memory CD4+ T cells from PBMCs. The receptors shown here come from a man aged 18 to 35 in good health. Some clones in this sample may be carry-over from other donors' samples. CDR3s include the opening cysteine and the closing phenylalanine or tryptophan.

J: TRBJ2-1
length: 13
V: TRBV7-3
CDR3: CASSPPGTSLLFF

J: TRBJ1-4
length: 15
V: TRBV7-2
CDR3: CASSLGGVGGEKLFF

J: TRBJ1-4
length: 14
V: TRBV5-1
CDR3: CASSPRAGVEKLFF

J: TRBJ2-1
length: 16
V: TRBV25-1
CDR3: CASIPSGGTSLMEQFF

J: TRBJ2-5
length: 15
V: TRBV27
CDR3: CASSSVSGYQETQYF

J: TRBJ2-1
length: 18
V: TRBV6-1
CDR3: CASSESPGLAGVWGEQFF

J: TRBJ2-7
length: 15
V: TRBV6-1
CDR3: CASRGRPFPAYEQYF

J: TRBJ1-1
length: 14
V: TRBV11-2
CDR3: CASSLGQLNTEAFF

J: TRBJ2-7
length: 14
V: TRBV30
CDR3: CAWSVTGGPYEQYF

J: TRBJ2-7
length: 14
V: TRBV5-1
CDR3: CASSVRDFSYEQYF

J: TRBJ1-4
length: 14
V: TRBV7-2
CDR3: CASSLARGNEKLFF

J: TRBJ2-6
length: 17
V: TRBV4-2
CDR3: CASSARASREGANVLTF

J: TRBJ2-5
length: 14
V: TRBV5-1
CDR3: CASSLVGLKETQYF

J: TRBJ2-2
length: 17
V: TRBV5-1
CDR3: CASSLGSGRADAGELFF

J: TRBJ1-1
length: 13
V: TRBV6-5
CDR3: CASRDGTGFEAFF

J: TRBJ2-2
length: 15
V: TRBV5-1
CDR3: CASSLDRRESGELFF

J: TRBJ1-3
length: 16
V: TRBV7-9
CDR3: CASSALSLSSGNTIYF

J: TRBJ1-3
length: 12
V: TRBV7-6
CDR3: CASSFSGNTIYF

J: TRBJ2-7
length: 14
V: TRBV28
CDR3: CASSQVDGAYEQYF

J: TRBJ1-4
length: 16
V: TRBV12-2
CDR3: CASRSGRRPANEKLFF

J: TRBJ1-2
length: 14
V: TRBV28
CDR3: CASSLSRVGRGYTF

J: TRBJ2-7
length: 16
V: TRBV7-9
CDR3: CASSLAREANTYEQYF

J: TRBJ1-4
length: 15
V: TRBV6-5
CDR3: CASSLKGQGYEKLFF

J: TRBJ1-5
length: 16
V: TRBV6-5
CDR3: CASSLPRTLGNQPQHF

J: TRBJ2-5
length: 12
V: TRBV30
CDR3: CAWSVRDRTQYF

J: TRBJ2-3
length: 16
V: TRBV7-9
CDR3: CASSFEAGVSTDTQYF

J: TRBJ2-6
length: 15
V: TRBV5-1
CDR3: CASSLEDSGANVLTF

J: TRBJ2-7
length: 14
V: TRBV2
CDR3: CAILPGQGRNEQYF

J: TRBJ1-5
length: 17
V: TRBV15
CDR3: CATSLLPGQGTGQPQHF

J: TRBJ2-7
length: 17
V: TRBV10-3
CDR3: CAISDSTRAGGKNEQYF

J: TRBJ1-1
length: 15
V: TRBV18
CDR3: CASSPIGTVGPEAFF

J: TRBJ2-4
length: 13
V: TRBV6-1
CDR3: CASSSLAKNIQYF

J: TRBJ2-6
length: 18
V: TRBV28
CDR3: CASSLSPGTGTGANVLTF

J: TRBJ1-5
length: 13
V: TRBV6-5
CDR3: CASRSGVHQPQHF

J: TRBJ2-1
length: 13
V: TRBV30
CDR3: CAWGQGDYNEQFF

J: TRBJ2-1
length: 15
V: TRBV18
CDR3: CASSPRLAGDNEQFF

J: TRBJ1-2
length: 15
V: TRBV7-9
CDR3: CASSLADTPDYGYTF

J: TRBJ2-5
length: 15
V: TRBV2
CDR3: CASSKDGGGQETQYF

J: TRBJ2-7
length: 16
V: TRBV5-1
CDR3: CASSRPDRGRNHEQYF

J: TRBJ2-2
length: 16
V: TRBV4-1
CDR3: CASSQGIGSFTGELFF

J: TRBJ1-6
length: 14
V: TRBV7-9
CDR3: CASSLGSTSSPLHF

J: TRBJ2-2
length: 18
V: TRBV2
CDR3: CASSEVSGASGRSGELFF

J: TRBJ2-7
length: 17
V: TRBV21-1
CDR3: CASSKVGLAGVSYEQYF

J: TRBJ2-7
length: 15
V: TRBV28
CDR3: CASSPTSGLSYEQYF

J: TRBJ2-7
length: 14
V: TRBV27
CDR3: CASSRLQGSYEQYF

J: TRBJ2-5
length: 15
V: TRBV7-9
CDR3: CASSLVPNGGETQYF

J: TRBJ2-3
length: 13
V: TRBV15
CDR3: CATSRGGADTQYF

J: TRBJ2-2
length: 15
V: TRBV7-9
CDR3: CASSPGQENTGELFF

J: TRBJ2-1
length: 17
V: TRBV9
CDR3: CASSGSGRVSSYNEQFF

J: TRBJ1-3
length: 15
V: TRBV4-1
CDR3: CASRFSWDSGNTIYF

J: TRBJ2-2
length: 14
V: TRBV28
CDR3: CASTLAQNTGELFF

J: TRBJ2-2
length: 16
V: TRBV19
CDR3: CASGAEKASGPGELFF

J: TRBJ2-1
length: 14
V: TRBV5-1
CDR3: CASSLEVTYNEQFF

J: TRBJ2-7
length: 14
V: TRBV28
CDR3: CASREREPFYEQYF

J: TRBJ2-5
length: 14
V: TRBV5-1
CDR3: CASRERWEQETQYF

J: TRBJ2-1
length: 15
V: TRBV13
CDR3: CASSLGGAAYNEQFF

J: TRBJ2-2
length: 15
V: TRBV30
CDR3: CAWMLGLAGAGELFF

J: TRBJ2-3
length: 14
V: TRBV6-6
CDR3: CASMRGTSTDTQYF